The 30 T cell receptor beta chains in this list originate from one sample, sequenced in a study of T cell repertoires in cytomegalovirus infection (dated by TCRdb to between 2018 and 2021). What these receptors recognize is not known. For sequencing, an Illumina HiSeq 1500 was employed. Starting from the raw public reads, TCRdb applied fastp trimming at Q25, assembled clones with MiXCR and retained in-frame beta chains. Each entry merges the rows of one CDR3 protein and shows their most common DNA and genes. In this sample the table shows hundreds of thousands of distinct CDR3 sequences, approximately 32% of which occur a single time. Over 10% of the sample is in the top ten clones. Taken with the paper, the label for treatment or condition translates to: in vitro stimulation with specific CMV peptide epitopes to enrich CMV-specific T cells. Source: cultured CD8+ T cells from PBMCs, taken from culture after CMV antigen stimulation. These TCRs come from a human donor in good health (CMV status not recorded). Some clones in this sample may be carry-over from other donors' samples.

This clonotype was seen many times. This chain connects TRBV6-5 to TRBJ2-7, with D unresolved. V was cut by 2 bases and J by 0 bases, with 17 bases left in between. CDR1 is MNHEY and CDR2 is SVGAGI in the germline V gene. The CDR3 is made up of 17 amino acids. The chain's CDR3 is CASSYTPSGIDSYEQYF. The CDR3 DNA follows: TGTGCCAGCAGTTACACCCCTTCGGGCATAGACTCCTACGAGCAGTACTTC.

The genes are TRBV6-2 or TRBV6-3 and TRBJ1-5; 8 positions agree with TRBD1. V dropped 0 bases and J dropped 5; count of bases not matched to a gene: 6. The CDR3 extends over 16 amino acids. CDR1 and CDR2 from the germline V gene are MNHEY and SVGEGT. The DNA for the CDR3 is TGTGCCAGCAGTTACTCGGGCAGGGGGCTTCATCAGCCCCAGCATTTT. Its translation is CASSYSGRGLHQPQHF.

The V call is TRBV28, the J call TRBJ1-1, with TRBD1 as a possible D gene (5 bases). V lost 6 bases and J 5 bases, leaving 22 bases between the germline ends. There are 16 residues in the CDR3. Germline CDR1 MDHEN, CDR2 SYDVKM. CDR3 DNA: TGTGCCAGCAGGCGGAGGGGAACCGGGCCGGGAACTGAAGCTTTCTTT. It codes for CASRRRGTGPGTEAFF.

The gene calls are TRBV2 and TRBJ2-3; 8 bases fit TRBD1. The V gene's germline CDR1 is SNHLY and CDR2 FYNNEI. The CDR3 spans 11 residues. Trimming removed 7 bases from V and 12 bases from J; junction bases left unmatched: 6. CDR3 nucleotides: TGTGCCAGCACCAAAGGACAGGGTCAGTATTTT. Translation gives CASTKGQGQYF.

The chain carries TRBV7-9 and TRBJ2-7; D may be TRBD1 (5 bases). V was trimmed by 4 bases and J by 7 bases, leaving 14 bases between them. The CDR3 sequence is 13 residues long. Germline assignment: CDR1 SEHNR and CDR2 FQNEAQ (reference sequence). The CDR3 region has the DNA TGTGCCAGCAGCTCTCCAAGGGGCGCAGAGCAGTACTTC. Protein: CASSSPRGAEQYF.

The V call is TRBV19, the J call TRBJ1-1, with D tentatively TRBD1 (5 bases). Germline lookup yields CDR1 LNHDA and CDR2 SQIVND (reference sequence). The CDR3 covers 16 residues. V was trimmed by 2 bases and J by 5 bases, leaving 18 bases between them. CDR3 in amino acids: CASSIPPLGEGTEAFF. CDR3 sequence (DNA): TGTGCCAGTAGTATACCCCCCCTCGGGGAGGGGACTGAAGCTTTCTTT.

This clonotype occurred a few times. The rearrangement uses TRBV7-9 and TRBJ2-6; possible D gene TRBD2, 5 bases. The CDR3 is made up of 16 amino acids. Trimming stripped 3 bases from V and 1 base from J, with 10 bases between. Looked up from germline, CDR1 is SEHNR and CDR2 is FQNEAQ (reference sequence). In nucleotides, the CDR3 is TGTGCCAGCAGCTTGCCGGGGTGGTCTGGGGCCAACGTCCTGACTTTC. Its protein is CASSLPGWSGANVLTF.

The chain recombines TRBV28 with TRBJ2-7; perhaps TRBD1 as D (5 bases). Deletions cut 5 bases from V and 2 bases from J, with 10 bases between. CDR1 is MDHEN, CDR2 SYDVKM, per germline. The CDR3 spans 13 residues. The CDR3 loop is CASSERQTYEQYV. In DNA, the CDR3 is TGTGCCAGCAGTGAACGACAGACCTACGAGCAGTACGTC.

This clonotype was seen a handful of times. The gene calls are TRBV6-5 and TRBJ2-2; maybe TRBD1 (6 bases). V gave up 2 bases and J gave up 5 bases, with 12 bases separating them. Germline values: CDR1 MNHEY, CDR2 SVGAGI. The CDR3 covers 15 residues. CDR3 in DNA: TGTGCCAGCAGTTACACCCCACAGGGTACCGGGGAGCTGTTTTTT. This sequence encodes CASSYTPQGTGELFF.

This chain links TRBV4-2 with TRBJ1-2, with unresolved D. V was trimmed by 0 bases and J by 5 bases, leaving 28 bases between them. Germline V CDR1 and CDR2: LGHNA, YNFKEQ. The CDR3 sequence is 20 residues long. CDR3 loop: CASSQDLNGDLHPRDYGYTF. The CDR3 region has the DNA TGTGCCAGCAGCCAAGATCTGAACGGAGACTTACACCCACGAGATTATGGCTACACCTTC.

This rearrangement joins TRBV4-1 to TRBJ2-2; 12 nucleotides line up with TRBD2. The CDR3 contains 17 residues. The germline V gene encodes CDR1 MGHRA and CDR2 YSYEKL. Unmatched junction bases numbered 4, after V lost 1 base and J lost 4 bases. The CDR3 loop is CASSQGRTSGTTGELFF. CDR3 DNA: TGCGCCAGCAGCCAAGGCCGGACTAGCGGGACCACCGGGGAGCTGTTTTTT.

This clonotype has more than one count but fewer than ten. V usage is TRBV19 and J usage is TRBJ1-5, with TRBD1 matching over 8 bases. Per germline, CDR1 LNHDA and CDR2 SQIVND (reference sequence). The junction had 7 bases not matched to a gene; V was cut back by 3 bases and J by 6 bases. The CDR3 is 15 residues long. The CDR3 sequence is CASSIDRGIGQPQHF. In nucleotides, the CDR3 is TGTGCCAGTAGTATCGACAGGGGCATTGGTCAGCCCCAGCATTTT. The whole variable domain, remainder taken from reference TRBV19 and TRBJ1-5, is DGGITQSPKYLFRKEGQNVTLSCEQNLNHDAMYWYRQDPGQGLRLIYYSQIVNDFQKGDIAEGYSVSREKKESFPLTVTSAQKNPTAFYLCASSIDRGIGQPQHFGDGTRLSIL.

The V and J genes are TRBV4-2 and TRBJ2-7, with unresolved D. Germline lookup yields CDR1 LGHNA and CDR2 YNFKEQ. This CDR3 contains 14 residues. Trimming took off 0 bases at V and 5 bases at J, with 11 bases between the two ends. The CDR3 sequence is CASSQDMGIDEQYF. Here the CDR3 DNA reads TGTGCCAGCAGCCAAGATATGGGGATTGACGAGCAGTACTTC.

This clonotype was recorded many times. This chain connects TRBV4-3 to TRBJ1-4, with a tentative D call TRBD1 (6 bases). Trimming pared 4 bases from V and 8 bases from J, leaving 14 bases between. This CDR3 contains 14 residues. The germline V gene has CDR1 LGHNA and CDR2 YSLEER. The CDR3 DNA reads as TGCGCCAGCAGCCTGTCCCGGGACAACGAAAAACTGTTTTTT. As protein: CASSLSRDNEKLFF.

This clonotype was seen a handful of times. The V call is TRBV20-1, the J call TRBJ2-3; TRBD1 matches at 7 bases. From germline, CDR1 is DFQATT and CDR2 SNEGSKA (reference sequence). V trimming: 8 bases; J trimming: 4 bases; junction bases outside the gene matches: 21. CDR3 size: 17 residues. The CDR3 region is CSPTQTFAGGVSDTQYF. CDR3 sequence (DNA): TGCAGTCCCACTCAAACCTTCGCAGGGGGAGTATCAGATACGCAGTATTTT.

This clonotype was detected ten times or more. V usage is TRBV7-2 and J usage is TRBJ2-1, with 11 bases aligning to TRBD1. The CDR3 sequence is 16 residues long. Trimming at V came to 2 bases and at J to 9 bases, leaving 9 bases not matched to a gene. Germline CDR1 is SGHTA and CDR2 is FQGNSA. Here the CDR3 DNA reads TGTGCCAGCAGCTTATTTTCGGACAGGGGGCGCGGTGAGCAGTTCTTC. This translates into CASSLFSDRGRGEQFF.

The V call is TRBV6-1, the J call TRBJ2-6, with D perhaps TRBD1 (6 bases). The CDR3 length is 15 residues. With 8 bases removed from V and 0 bases from J, the gap between germline ends came to 11 bases. CDR1 MNHNS and CDR2 SASEGT come from the germline V gene. The CDR3, as DNA: TGTGCCAGCGGAACAGGGATCTCTGGGGCCAACGTCCTGACTTTC. It codes for CASGTGISGANVLTF.

The sample holds a few counts of this clonotype. The chain carries TRBV5-1 and TRBJ1-6; D is possibly TRBD1 (6 bases). From germline, CDR1 is SGHRS and CDR2 YFSETQ. This CDR3 has 14 amino acids. Trimming left V 4 bases short and J 10 bases short, with 15 bases between. In nucleotides, the CDR3 is TGCGCCAGCAGCCCTTCAGGGGTTAGGTCACCCCTCCACTTT. Translating it yields CASSPSGVRSPLHF.

This clonotype was counted a few times. The V gene is TRBV19, the J gene TRBJ2-1; weak D call: TRBD2 (7 bases). CDR1 and CDR2 from the germline V gene are LNHDA and SQIVND (reference sequence). The CDR3 totals 13 residues. The V and J ends lost 3 bases and 9 bases respectively, with 12 bases between them. The CDR3 DNA reads TGTGCCAGTAGTATGGGGGGGCAAGTTGAGCAGTTCTTC. Translating gives CASSMGGQVEQFF. Full variable domain (rest looked up from reference TRBV19 and TRBJ2-1): DGGITQSPKYLFRKEGQNVTLSCEQNLNHDAMYWYRQDPGQGLRLIYYSQIVNDFQKGDIAEGYSVSREKKESFPLTVTSAQKNPTAFYLCASSMGGQVEQFFGPGTRLTVL.

The chain recombines TRBV20-1 with TRBJ2-7, with 8 bases lining up with TRBD1. From germline, CDR1 is DFQATT and CDR2 SNEGSKA (reference sequence). V trimming: 5 bases; J trimming: 5 bases; junction bases outside the gene matches: 11. The CDR3 runs 14 residues. Written as DNA, the CDR3 is TGCAGTGCTGGCCCCTACGGGACAGGCAACGAGCAGTACTTC. Translation gives CSAGPYGTGNEQYF.

This rearrangement joins TRBV9 to TRBJ2-3; D unresolved. V was cut by 0 bases and J by 3 bases, with 8 bases left in between. Germline values: CDR1 SGDLS, CDR2 YYNGEE. The CDR3 runs to 14 residues. The DNA for the CDR3 is TGTGCCAGCAGCGTAGCACGGGCTACAGATACGCAGTATTTT. Encoded protein: CASSVARATDTQYF.

This clonotype was detected ten times or more. This chain connects TRBV7-2 to TRBJ2-6; possible D gene TRBD1, 5 bases. Looked up from germline, CDR1 is SGHTA and CDR2 is FQGNSA. Trimming pared 2 bases from V and 3 bases from J, leaving 20 bases between. This CDR3 contains 19 residues. The chain's CDR3 is CASSLTGQGIFFGANVLTF. DNA of the CDR3: TGTGCCAGCAGCTTAACCGGCCAGGGAATCTTCTTTGGGGCCAACGTCCTGACTTTC.

This clonotype has a handful of counts. This sequence joins TRBV9 and TRBJ2-2; 10 bases fit TRBD1. This CDR3 has 16 residues. The germline gives CDR1 SGDLS, CDR2 YYNGEE. With V trimmed by 0 bases and J by 7 bases, 6 bases remained unmatched. CDR3 region: CASSVGGTGVFGELFF. The CDR3 DNA follows: TGTGCCAGCAGCGTAGGCGGGACAGGGGTTTTCGGGGAGCTGTTTTTT.

This sequence joins TRBV27 and TRBJ1-1; a weak D match, TRBD1 (5 bases). This CDR3 has 13 residues. V was pared by 2 bases and J by 6 bases, with 10 bases between. CDR1 MNHEY and CDR2 SMNVEV come from the germline V gene (reference sequence). The CDR3 region is CASSLSRVAEAFF. CDR3 bases: TGTGCCAGCAGTTTAAGCAGGGTTGCTGAAGCTTTCTTT.

Remarks on this clonotype: This may come from a read error, since a much larger clone is one base off. The chain carries TRBV7-6 and TRBJ2-1; D is possibly TRBD2 (7 bases). There are 17 residues in the CDR3. Germline CDR1 is SGHVS and CDR2 is FNYEAQ. V dropped 2 bases and J dropped 7 bases, with 21 bases sitting between them. CDR3 in DNA: TGTGCCAGCAGCTTATTAGTATCGGGGGGCAAGCCGAATGAGCAGTTCTTC. It yields the protein CASSLLVSGGKPNEQFF.

The rearrangement links TRBV2 to TRBJ2-3; TRBD2 might be the D (6 bases). Trimming removed 6 bases at V and 5 bases at J, with 24 bases between. Germline V CDR1 and CDR2: SNHLY, FYNNEI. CDR3 size: 17 residues. The DNA of the CDR3 is TGTGCCAGCAGCCTCGGGGCGGGGACCACGGTGCAAGATACGCAGTATTTT. This encodes CASSLGAGTTVQDTQYF.

Note on this clonotype: Mismatch with germline at one junction end may stem from a read error. The chain uses TRBV12-3 or TRBV12-4 and TRBJ2-7; D possibly corresponds to TRBD2 (5 bases). This CDR3 region has 13 residues. CDR3: CASSLEGSPDFRF. In nucleotides, the CDR3 is TGTGCCAGCAGTTTAGAAGGCTCCCCGGACTTCCGATTC.

This clonotype was observed a few times. The J gene is TRBJ1-2, the V gene TRBV2, with 8 bases aligning to TRBD1. The germline gives CDR1 SNHLY, CDR2 FYNNEI. This CDR3 is built from 14 residues. V was pared by 6 bases and J by 5 bases, with 8 bases of the junction left unmatched. CDR3 loop: CASSGTGGRYGYTF. CDR3 DNA sequence: TGTGCCAGCAGCGGAACAGGGGGAAGATATGGCTACACCTTC.

V gene TRBV27 combines with J gene TRBJ1-2; D unclear. This CDR3 region has 14 residues. Germline CDR1 is MNHEY and CDR2 is SMNVEV (reference sequence). Trimming pared 5 bases from V and 5 bases from J, leaving 15 bases between. The DNA of the CDR3 is TGTGCCAGCAGTCCCTACAGTATTGGATATGGCTACACCTTC. Amino acid sequence: CASSPYSIGYGYTF.

This clonotype was seen only a few times. The chain uses TRBV19 and TRBJ2-2, with D perhaps matching TRBD2 (6 bases). Germline CDR1 reads LNHDA; CDR2 reads SQIVND (reference sequence). The CDR3 loop spans 15 amino acids. V shed 3 bases and J shed 5 bases, with 13 bases lying between them. In DNA, the CDR3 is TGTGCCAGTAGTATTGGGGCCGCGGGAACCGGGGAGCTGTTTTTT. Protein sequence: CASSIGAAGTGELFF.